This T cell receptor (beta chain) was found in a study of T cells in Graves' hyperthyroidism and ophthalmopathy. There are many counts of this clonotype. Amplification of TCR beta CDR3 regions used RNA as the template. The TCR CDR3 was amplified in a first-round RT-PCR using the HTBI primer set. TCRdb reprocessed the multiplex PCR reads via MiXCR and lists one record per CDR3 protein. The sample records around 400,000 distinct CDR3 sequences, roughly 15% being singletons. Reasons for excluding patients were uncontrolled infection, other autoimmune disease, pregnancy or lactation. The PBMCs studied were ones that came from 8.5 to 10 ml fresh peripheral blood. This receptor was identified in a woman aged 60 to 75 with Graves' ophthalmopathy. The sequenced sample consisted of blood.

The CDR3 sequence: CASSSQGRGQPQHF. CDR3 nucleotides: TGTGCCAGCAGCTCGCAGGGGAGGGGGCAGCCCCAGCATTTT. The V gene is TRBV7-2, the J gene TRBJ1-5, with D tentatively TRBD1 (6 bases). Between the trimmed V and J ends, which lost 4 bases and 7 bases, there was a span of 14 bases. Germline-derived CDR1 and CDR2 are SGHTA and FQGNSA. The CDR3 covers 14 residues.